The rows below give T cell receptor beta chains drawn from one sample of a study of blood T cell dynamics during melanoma immunotherapy. Produced via immunoSEQ multiplex PCR; TCRdb's table is partial and in-frame only. The data contain about 6,900 clones, more than 75% of them singletons. Sequenced material: blood, taken from a patient treated with checkpoint blockade. The source of these receptors is a human donor with melanoma. CDR3s include the opening cysteine and the closing phenylalanine or tryptophan. A D gene is named only where the DNA matches it firmly. Clone size is stated in some rows and not others, as once, few, many or a class when expanded.

-	TRBD2	TRBV9	TRBJ2-6	TGTGCCAGCAGCGTAGCTCATGGCGGGAGAGTCTCTGGGGCCAACGTCCTGACTTTC	CASSVAHGGRVSGANVLTF
-	-	TRBV5-1	TRBJ1-2	TGCGCCAGCAGCTTCCAAGGCGGGCGCTATGGCTACACCTTC	CASSFQGGRYGYTF
-	-	TRBV10-2	TRBJ1-2	TGCGCCAGCAGACCCCATGAAGACTATGGCTACACCTTC	CASRPHEDYGYTF
-	-	TRBV29-1	TRBJ2-1	TGCAGCCAACAGGAGAGCTCCTACAATGAGCAGTTCTTC	CSQQESSYNEQFF
-	-	TRBV7-9	TRBJ1-1	TGTGCCAGCAGCGCCGGGGGGAGGGCTGAAGCTTTCTTT	CASSAGGRAEAFF
-	TRBD1	TRBV5-1	TRBJ1-2	TGCGCCAGCCAGCCAGGGGGGGGCTATGGCTACACCTTC	CASQPGGGYGYTF
-	-	TRBV10-3	TRBJ1-1	TGTGCCATCGGGCAGGGAGTTGACACTGAAGCTTTCTTT	CAIGQGVDTEAFF
-	TRBD1	TRBV27	TRBJ1-5	TGTGCCAGCAAGACAGGGACCAGCAATCAGCCCCAGCATTTT	CASKTGTSNQPQHF
once	-	TRBV6-1	TRBJ1-1	TGTGCCAGCAGCACCGGGACACCTGGGACTTTCTTT	CASSTGTPGTFF
-	-	TRBV20-1	TRBJ2-7	TGCAGTGCTCGTTTAGTCTACGAGCAGTACTTC	CSARLVYEQYF
-	-	TRBV6-5	TRBJ1-2	TGTGCCAGCACCCTTGAGGGTAACTATGGCTACACCTTC	CASTLEGNYGYTF
-	TRBD1	TRBV7-8	TRBJ1-2	TGTGCCAGCAGCTCACCGGGACAGGGGGTCGTGGGCTACACCTTC	CASSSPGQGVVGYTF
-	-	TRBV21-1	TRBJ1-1	TGTGCCAGCAGCCCTTACCTTCCGGGACAGGGTCGTGACACTGAAGCTTTCTTT	CASSPYLPGQGRDTEAFF
-	-	TRBV11-2	TRBJ2-7	TGTGCCAGCAGCTTAGACGTACAGGTCGAGAACGAGCAGTACTTC	CASSLDVQVENEQYF
-	-	TRBV4-1	TRBJ1-1	TGCGCCAGCAGCCCGGAAGGGAACACTGAAGCTTTCTTT	CASSPEGNTEAFF
-	TRBD2	TRBV29-1	TRBJ2-7	TGCAGCGTTGGTCCCCCTAGCGGGGGGGCCGACGAGCAGTACTTC	CSVGPPSGGADEQYF
-	TRBD1	TRBV6-1	TRBJ1-1	TGTGCCAGCAGGGACAGGGGTGGACTGGACACTGAAGCTTTCTTT	CASRDRGGLDTEAFF
-	-	TRBV7-9	TRBJ2-7	TGTGCCAGCAGCGGAGACGGCTACGAGCAGTACTTC	CASSGDGYEQYF
-	-	TRBV10-1	TRBJ1-1	TGCGCCAGCAGTGAAGGAGCAAGACCTGAAGCTTTCTTT	CASSEGARPEAFF
-	-	TRBV30	TRBJ1-6	TGTGCCTGGAGTCGAGATACTAGGTACTCACCCCTCCACTTT	CAWSRDTRYSPLHF
-	-	TRBV29-1	TRBJ2-2	TGCAGCGCCCAAAGCCAGGGAATCGACGGGGAGCTGTTTTTT	CSAQSQGIDGELFF
-	TRBD2	TRBV4-2	TRBJ2-7	TGTGCCAGCAGCCAAGAAGGCGGGAGGCAGTTTTCCTACGAGCAGTACTTC	CASSQEGGRQFSYEQYF
-	-	TRBV6-1	TRBJ1-2	TGTGCCAGCAGTGACAGGGCCTATGGCTACACCTTC	CASSDRAYGYTF
-	-	TRBV19	TRBJ1-5	TGTGCCAGTAAGACGGGTTTATCTAATCAGCCCCAGCATTTT	CASKTGLSNQPQHF